One and the same sample provided the 18 T cell receptor beta chains below, sequenced in a study of shared clonotypes between healthy human individuals. As defined, naive CD8 cells were CD45RO-negative and positively selected for CCR7, with terminally differentiated effector memory CD45RA+ cells excluded. Clones were read by immunoSEQ multiplex PCR, and TCRdb kept only the in-frame ones, dropping some. In the table there are about 2.1 million clones, around 95% of which are singletons. The sequencing input was naive CD8+ T cells from PBMCs. These receptors came from a man between 18 and 29 years old in good health. Some clones in this sample may be carry-over from other donors' samples.

This sequence joins TRBV10-3 and TRBJ1-2; D is perhaps TRBD1 (5 bases). The CDR3 spans 15 residues. Per germline, CDR1 ENHRY and CDR2 SYGVKD. V was pared by 4 bases and J by 4 bases, with 16 bases between. In DNA form, the CDR3 reads TGTGCCATCAGTGCCGCGGGACTTCGCAGCTATGGCTACACCTTC. Protein: CAISAAGLRSYGYTF.

The rearrangement joins TRBV4-1 to TRBJ2-1; 10 positions match TRBD2. The trim removed 4 bases at V and 7 bases at J, leaving 7 bases unmatched. This CDR3 is built from 15 residues. Germline V gene data show CDR1 as MGHRA and CDR2 as YSYEKL. DNA for the CDR3: TGCGCCAGCAGCCCCCGGACTAGCGGACGGAATGAGCAGTTCTTC. Translating gives CASSPRTSGRNEQFF.

The chain recombines TRBV19 with TRBJ2-7; TRBD1 aligns across 8 bases. V lost 1 base to trimming and J lost 6 bases; unmatched junction nucleotides: 5. CDR1 is LNHDA and CDR2 is SQIVND in the germline V gene (reference sequence). The CDR3 has 14 amino acids. The CDR3 reads CASSIGGRGLEQYF. DNA for the CDR3: TGTGCCAGTAGTATAGGCGGCAGGGGGCTCGAGCAGTACTTC. The full variable domain, rest sourced from reference TRBV19 and TRBJ2-7, is DGGITQSPKYLFRKEGQNVTLSCEQNLNHDAMYWYRQDPGQGLRLIYYSQIVNDFQKGDIAEGYSVSREKKESFPLTVTSAQKNPTAFYLCASSIGGRGLEQYFGPGTRLTVT.

V gene TRBV19 combines with J gene TRBJ1-1; tentative D call: TRBD1 (6 bases). The CDR3 is 15 amino acids. V was clipped by 5 bases and J by 0 bases, with 13 bases between them. Germline loops: CDR1 LNHDA, CDR2 SQIVND (reference sequence). CDR3 protein: CASSPRDNLNTEAFF. CDR3 sequence (DNA): TGTGCCAGTAGTCCCCGGGACAACCTGAACACTGAAGCTTTCTTT.

This chain links TRBV6-5 with TRBJ2-2; 11 nucleotides agree with TRBD2. Losses at the gene ends were 9 bases for V and 2 bases for J; bases not matched to a gene: 2. This CDR3 contains 14 residues. Germline-derived CDR1 and CDR2 are MNHEY and SVGAGI. CDR3 in amino acids: CASGTSGNTGELFF. CDR3 DNA: TGTGCCAGTGGGACTAGCGGAAACACCGGGGAGCTGTTTTTT.

As to this clone: Other DNA sequences from this sample encode an identical CDR3 as well. V and J are TRBV5-5 and TRBJ1-1, with 7 bases lining up with TRBD1. Losses at the gene ends were 1 base for V and 4 bases for J; bases not matched to a gene: 1. The CDR3 consists of 13 residues. Looked up from germline, CDR1 is SGHKS and CDR2 is YYEKEE (reference sequence). The CDR3 DNA sequence: TGTGCCAGCAGCTTGAACAGGGGCACTGAAGCTTTCTTT. It codes for CASSLNRGTEAFF. The full variable domain, completed using reference TRBV5-5 and TRBJ1-1, is DAGVTQSPTHLIKTRGQQVTLRCSPISGHKSVSWYQQVLGQGPQFIFQYYEKEERGRGNFPDRFSARQFPNYSSELNVNALLLGDSALYLCASSLNRGTEAFFGQGTRLTVV.

V gene TRBV27 combines with J gene TRBJ2-7; 7 bases are shared with TRBD1. Losses at the gene ends were 10 bases for V and 6 bases for J; bases not matched to a gene: 12. The CDR3 length is 13 residues. CDR1 is MNHEY, CDR2 SMNVEV, per germline (reference sequence). CDR3 amino acids: CAIGQAFRAEQYF. CDR3 DNA sequence: TGTGCCATTGGACAGGCGTTTCGAGCCGAGCAGTACTTC.

The V call is TRBV27, the J call TRBJ2-7; 8 nucleotides agree with TRBD2. The germline CDR1 and CDR2 sequences are MNHEY and SMNVEV (reference sequence). V was clipped by 3 bases and J by 1 base; unmatched bases: 8. The length of the CDR3 is 16 residues. The CDR3, as DNA: TGTGCCAGCAGTTTGCCGGGGAGCGGGAGTTCCTACGAGCAGTACTTC. This codes for CASSLPGSGSSYEQYF.

CDR3 protein: CASSILRGRNEQFF. Written as DNA, the CDR3 is TGTGCCAGCAGTATTCTCCGGGGGAGAAATGAGCAGTTCTTC. The chain is built from TRBV28 and TRBJ2-1, with a tentative D call TRBD2 (6 bases). CDR1 and CDR2 (germline): MDHEN, SYDVKM. The CDR3 loop spans 14 amino acids. The V gene lost 5 bases and the J gene lost 7 bases, with 15 bases spanning the gap. The full variable domain, completed using reference TRBV28 and TRBJ2-1, is DVKVTQSSRYLVKRTGEKVFLECVQDMDHENMFWYRQDPGLGLRLIYFSYDVKMKEKGDIPEGYSVSREKKERFSLILESASTNQTSMYLCASSILRGRNEQFFGPGTRLTVL.

The chain uses TRBV7-8 and TRBJ2-1; 8 positions match TRBD2. CDR3 length: 15 residues. Germline lookup yields CDR1 SGHVS and CDR2 FQNEAQ. V was clipped by 5 bases and J by 6 bases; unmatched bases: 9. The CDR3 region has the DNA TGTGCCAGCAGCCCGAGCGGGAGAGTGAGCAATGAGCAGTTCTTC. It is translated as CASSPSGRVSNEQFF.

This sequence joins TRBV30 and TRBJ2-7, with 7 bases matching TRBD1. From germline, CDR1 is GTSNPN and CDR2 SVGIG (reference sequence). Losses at the gene ends were 3 bases for V and 5 bases for J; bases not matched to a gene: 7. CDR3 length equals 13 residues. CDR3 region: CAWRLTGSHEQYF. The DNA of the CDR3 is TGTGCCTGGAGATTGACAGGGAGCCACGAGCAGTACTTC.

The chain joins TRBV9 to TRBJ1-2; maybe TRBD1 (5 bases). The CDR3 is 18 residues long. CDR1 and CDR2 (germline): SGDLS, YYNGEE. Trimming left V 0 bases short and J 4 bases short, with 22 bases between. DNA for the CDR3: TGTGCCAGCAGCGTAGACCCCAAAGGGGAGGCTGACTTCTATGGCTACACCTTC. Protein product: CASSVDPKGEADFYGYTF.

This clone was detected only once. V gene TRBV11-3 combines with J gene TRBJ1-6, with no clear D. This CDR3 contains 13 residues. V lost 7 bases and J lost 9, with 13 bases in between. Germline CDR1 and CDR2: SGHNT and YENEEA. This CDR3 reads CASTYTEISPLHF. CDR3 DNA sequence: TGTGCCAGCACCTATACAGAGATTTCACCCCTCCACTTT. The full variable domain, its missing parts supplied by reference TRBV11-3 and TRBJ1-6, is EAGVVQSPRYKIIEKKQPVAFWCNPISGHNTLYWYLQNLGQGPELLIRYENEEAVDDSQLPKDRFSAERLKGVDSTLKIQPAELGDSAVYLCASTYTEISPLHFGNGTRLTVT.

CDR3 in amino acids: CASSLSVLYNEQFF. In DNA, the CDR3 is TGTGCCAGCAGCTTGTCGGTTCTCTACAATGAGCAGTTCTTC. This rearrangement joins TRBV5-6 to TRBJ2-1; D remains ambiguous. The CDR3 contains 14 residues. Trimming stripped 1 base from V and 3 bases from J, with 8 bases between. The germline V gene encodes CDR1 SGHDT and CDR2 YYEEEE.

The gene calls are TRBV19 and TRBJ2-2; tentative D call: TRBD2 (5 bases). CDR3 length equals 15 residues. Per the germline V gene, CDR1 is LNHDA and CDR2 is SQIVND (reference sequence). V was shortened by 4 bases and J by 7 bases, with 16 bases between the two germline ends. The DNA of the CDR3 is TGTGCCAGTAGTAAGGACTTCGCGTCTCGCGGGGAGCTGTTTTTT. This codes for CASSKDFASRGELFF.

The V call is TRBV6-5, the J call TRBJ2-2; no reliable D call. V lost 0 bases and J lost 4, with 6 bases in between. This CDR3 has 14 residues. Germline V gene lookup returns CDR1 MNHEY and CDR2 SVGAGI. Written as DNA, the CDR3 is TGTGCCAGCAGTTACTCAGGGATCACCGGGGAGCTGTTTTTT. This sequence encodes CASSYSGITGELFF.

This chain links TRBV4-1 with TRBJ2-1, with no clear D. Germline lookup yields CDR1 MGHRA and CDR2 YSYEKL. The V end was cut by 0 bases, the J end by 2 bases, with 11 bases between. The CDR3 spans 16 residues. The CDR3 loop is CASSQDSLRPYNEQFF. The CDR3 DNA is TGCGCCAGCAGCCAAGATTCCCTCAGGCCCTACAATGAGCAGTTCTTC.

This chain uses TRBV28 with TRBJ1-2; D gene ambiguous. The CDR3 covers 15 residues. CDR1 MDHEN and CDR2 SYDVKM come from the germline V gene. V dropped 5 bases and J dropped 4 bases, with 17 bases sitting between them. CDR3 nucleotides: TGTGCCAGCAGTCTGTACCGGGAGGCGGGCTATGGCTACACCTTC. It translates to CASSLYREAGYGYTF.